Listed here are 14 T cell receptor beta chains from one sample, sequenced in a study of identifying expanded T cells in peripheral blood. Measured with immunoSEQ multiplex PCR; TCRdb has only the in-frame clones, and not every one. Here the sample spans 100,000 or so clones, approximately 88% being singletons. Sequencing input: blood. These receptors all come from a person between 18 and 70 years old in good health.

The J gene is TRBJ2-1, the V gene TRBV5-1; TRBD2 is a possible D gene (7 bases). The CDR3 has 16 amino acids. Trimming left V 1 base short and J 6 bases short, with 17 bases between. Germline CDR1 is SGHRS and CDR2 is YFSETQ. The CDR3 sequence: CASSLPLGGGSNEQFF. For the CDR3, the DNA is TGCGCCAGCAGCTTGCCCCTCGGCGGGGGCTCCAATGAGCAGTTCTTC.

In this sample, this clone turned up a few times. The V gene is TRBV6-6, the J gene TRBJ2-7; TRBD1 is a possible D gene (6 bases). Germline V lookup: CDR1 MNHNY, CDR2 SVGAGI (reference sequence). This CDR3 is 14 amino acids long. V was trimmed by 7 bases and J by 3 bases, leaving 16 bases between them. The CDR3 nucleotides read TGTGCCAGCACCATGCTCGCGGACAGCTACGAGCAGTACTTC. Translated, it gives CASTMLADSYEQYF.

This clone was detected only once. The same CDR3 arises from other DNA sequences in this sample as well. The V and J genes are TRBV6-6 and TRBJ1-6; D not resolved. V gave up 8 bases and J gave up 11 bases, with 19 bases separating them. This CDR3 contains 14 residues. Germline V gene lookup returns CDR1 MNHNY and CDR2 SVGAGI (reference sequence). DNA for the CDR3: TGTGCCAGCTCGCCAATTGTTGCGGAGACACCCCTCCACTTT. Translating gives CASSPIVAETPLHF.

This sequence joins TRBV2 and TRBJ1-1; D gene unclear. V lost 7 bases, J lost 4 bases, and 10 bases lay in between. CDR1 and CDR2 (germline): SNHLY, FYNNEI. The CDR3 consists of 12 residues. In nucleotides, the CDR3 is TGTGCCAGCATGGCCCGGGGCACTGAAGCTTTCTTT. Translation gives CASMARGTEAFF.

CDR3 coding DNA: TGTGCCAGCAGCCGGACAGGGGAGAAACTGTTTTTT. The encoded protein is CASSRTGEKLFF. J is TRBJ1-4 and V is TRBV6-6; 9 bases fit TRBD1. Germline CDR1 MNHNY, CDR2 SVGAGI (reference sequence). J lost 11 bases, V lost 6 bases, and 4 bases had no gene match. The CDR3 spans 12 residues.

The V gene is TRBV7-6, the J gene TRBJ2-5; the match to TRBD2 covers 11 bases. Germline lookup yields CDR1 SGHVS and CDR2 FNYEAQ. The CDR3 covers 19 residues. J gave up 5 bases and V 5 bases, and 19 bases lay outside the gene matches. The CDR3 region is CASSDRALAGGPSSETQYF. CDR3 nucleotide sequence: TGTGCCAGCAGCGACCGGGCCCTAGCGGGGGGCCCAAGCTCCGAGACCCAGTACTTC.

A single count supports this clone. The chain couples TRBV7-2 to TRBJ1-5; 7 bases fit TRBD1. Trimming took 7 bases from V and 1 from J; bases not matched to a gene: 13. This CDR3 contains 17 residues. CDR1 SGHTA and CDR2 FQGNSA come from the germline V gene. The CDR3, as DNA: TGTGCCAGCACCAGCGGGGCAGGGGGTTCGAGCAATCAGCCCCAGCATTTT. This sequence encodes CASTSGAGGSSNQPQHF.

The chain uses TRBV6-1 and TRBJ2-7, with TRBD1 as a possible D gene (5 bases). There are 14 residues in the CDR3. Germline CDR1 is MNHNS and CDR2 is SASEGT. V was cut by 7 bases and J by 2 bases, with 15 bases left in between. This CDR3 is CASTFQGIPYEQYF. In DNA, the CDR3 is TGTGCCAGCACTTTCCAGGGTATTCCCTACGAGCAGTACTTC.

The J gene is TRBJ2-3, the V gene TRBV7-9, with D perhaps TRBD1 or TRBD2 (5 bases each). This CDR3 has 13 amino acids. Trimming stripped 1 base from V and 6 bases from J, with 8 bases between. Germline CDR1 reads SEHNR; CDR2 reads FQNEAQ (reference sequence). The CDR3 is CASSLVGVDTQYF. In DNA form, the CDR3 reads TGTGCCAGCAGCTTAGTGGGGGTGGATACGCAGTATTTT. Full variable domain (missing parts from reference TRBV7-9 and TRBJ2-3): DTGVSQNPRHKITKRGQNVTFRCDPISEHNRLYWYRQTLGQGPEFLTYFQNEAQLEKSRLLSDRFSAERPKGSFSTLEIQRTEQGDSAMYLCASSLVGVDTQYFGPGTRLTVL.

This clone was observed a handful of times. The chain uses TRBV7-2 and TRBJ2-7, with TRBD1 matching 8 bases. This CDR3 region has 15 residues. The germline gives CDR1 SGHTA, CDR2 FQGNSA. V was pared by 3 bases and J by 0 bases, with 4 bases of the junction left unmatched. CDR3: CASSFTGTGSYEQYF. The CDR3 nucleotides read TGTGCCAGCAGCTTCACCGGGACAGGCTCCTACGAGCAGTACTTC.

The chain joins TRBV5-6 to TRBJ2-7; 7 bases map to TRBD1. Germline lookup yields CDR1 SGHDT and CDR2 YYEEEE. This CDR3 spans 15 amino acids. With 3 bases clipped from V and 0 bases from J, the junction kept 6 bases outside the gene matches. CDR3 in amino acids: CASSWGTAISYEQYF. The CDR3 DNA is TGTGCCAGCAGCTGGGGGACAGCCATCTCCTACGAGCAGTACTTC.

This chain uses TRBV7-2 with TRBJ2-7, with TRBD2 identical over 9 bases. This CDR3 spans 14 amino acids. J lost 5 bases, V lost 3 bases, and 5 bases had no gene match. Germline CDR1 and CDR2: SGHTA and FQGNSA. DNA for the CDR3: TGTGCCAGCAGCTTCCGGACTAGCGTCCACGAGCAGTACTTC. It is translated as CASSFRTSVHEQYF.

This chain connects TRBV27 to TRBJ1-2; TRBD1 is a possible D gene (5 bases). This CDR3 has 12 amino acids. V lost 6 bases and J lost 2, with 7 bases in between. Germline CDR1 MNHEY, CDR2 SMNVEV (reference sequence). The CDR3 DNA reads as TGTGCCAGCAGGAAGGGGAACTATGGCTACACCTTC. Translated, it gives CASRKGNYGYTF.

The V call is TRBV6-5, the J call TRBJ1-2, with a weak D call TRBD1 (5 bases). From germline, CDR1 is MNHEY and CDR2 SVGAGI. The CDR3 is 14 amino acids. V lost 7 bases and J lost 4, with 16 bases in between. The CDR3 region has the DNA TGTGCCAGCATCCAAGGCACCGGGGGCTATGGCTACACCTTC. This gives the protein CASIQGTGGYGYTF.